Sequencing of this TCR beta chain was carried out in a study of T cell responses to AZD1222 COVID-19 vaccine. It was second doses at about 4 or about 12 weeks that were pooled. Sequenced by immunoSEQ multiplex PCR; TCRdb stores in-frame clones only, minus some. The repertoire holds around 140,000 clones, with around 90% as singletons. This clone is a singleton in its sample. Its antigen is not identified. The J segment lost 3 bases and the V segment lost 4 bases, leaving 3 bases of the junction unmatched. This CDR3 has 15 residues. Germline CDR1 reads MNHEY; CDR2 reads SVGAGI. General study findings and limits: Repertoire samples came only from after the peak T cell response. Mostly white British, mostly female donors; authors suggested clonal diversity may be underestimated. Vaccination with two AZD1222 doses was followed by a rise in Spike-specific TCR breadth and depth.

The sequencing here drew on peripheral blood, taken 28 days after the second AZD1222 dose. This chain joins TRBV6-5 and TRBJ2-5, with 12 bases fitting TRBD2. This clonotype was sampled from an adult who received the AZD1222 COVID-19 vaccine. CDR3: CASSSWTSGKETQYF. The CDR3 DNA follows: TGTGCCAGCAGTTCGTGGACTAGCGGGAAAGAGACCCAGTACTTC.